This TCR beta chain was captured in a study of T cell repertoires in cytomegalovirus infection. Whole-study context: Matching HLA type, along with CMV infection, was indicated by public TCR beta signatures.

CDR3 length: 14 amino acids. Germline CDR1 MDHEN, CDR2 SYDVKM. The germline V and J ends were trimmed by 5 bases and 2 bases, with 12 bases remaining between them. Points on this clonotype: Its antigen is unknown.

Study findings and constraints: Identification of carriers of CMV plus the relevant HLA was performed using cumulative public TCR beta family frequency.

TCRdb fed the reads into MiXCR, producing one record per CDR3 protein. The repertoire holds some 320,000 distinct CDR3 sequences, with 25% to 30% as singletons. The sequence was obtained from a human donor in good health (CMV status not recorded). Some clones in this sample may be carry-over from other donors' samples. V gene TRBV28 combines with J gene TRBJ2-5; a possible D gene is TRBD2 (5 bases). The starting material was cultured PBMCs, obtained from culture after CMV antigen stimulation. The CDR3 loop reads CASSTVEGQETQYF. The CDR3 DNA sequence: TGTGCCAGCAGTACGGTCGAGGGACAAGAGACCCAGTACTTC. The variable domain in full, completed from reference TRBV28 and TRBJ2-5, reads DVKVTQSSRYLVKRTGEKVFLECVQDMDHENMFWYRQDPGLGLRLIYFSYDVKMKEKGDIPEGYSVSREKKERFSLILESASTNQTSMYLCASSTVEGQETQYFGPGTRLLVL.